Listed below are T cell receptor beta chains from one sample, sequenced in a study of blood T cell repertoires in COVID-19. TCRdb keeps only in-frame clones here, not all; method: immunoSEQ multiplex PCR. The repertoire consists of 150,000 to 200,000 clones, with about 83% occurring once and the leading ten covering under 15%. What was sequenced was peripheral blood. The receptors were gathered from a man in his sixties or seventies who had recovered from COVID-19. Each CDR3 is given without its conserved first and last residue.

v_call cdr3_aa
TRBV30 AWRDNSPLH
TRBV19 ASSLARSHTDTQY
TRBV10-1 ASSPGQAYEQY
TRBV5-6 ASSLSSYEQY
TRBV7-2 ASSLSPAGDYEQY
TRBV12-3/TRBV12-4 ASSFTRGTEAF
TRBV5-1 ASSLVRGRRNEQF
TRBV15 ATSRAGTGELF
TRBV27 ASSLRGQGEAGANVLT
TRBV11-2 ASSLGREETQY
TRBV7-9 ASSLRGNEKLF
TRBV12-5 ASGPSGQGANSPLH
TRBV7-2 ASSRAGVRHEQF
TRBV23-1 ASSQQSPNSGTTTSTDTQY
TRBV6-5 ASEGAGAGELF
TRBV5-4 ASSLKDGAYEQY
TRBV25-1 ASSPYSQGSYNEQF
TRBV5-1 ASSLRPGRLAGVYEQY
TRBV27 ASSWDRGQDSPLH
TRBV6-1 ASSEAQGNTIY
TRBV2 ASSRLELYEQY
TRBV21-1 ASSKAGRHQSSYEQY
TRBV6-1 ASSEPTGGAEKLF
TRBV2 ASSANQIYEQY
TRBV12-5 ASGPRAGGVVAF
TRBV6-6 ASSRWTDSNQPQH
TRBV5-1 ASSLDRAGGSAYEQY
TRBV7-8 ASSHGLAGGDTGELF
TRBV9 ASSEGAGGHRAYEQY
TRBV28 ASSLGQTYGYT
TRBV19 ASSMRGGTYNEQF
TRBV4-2 ASSQETSGSVGELF
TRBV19 ASSKGLAAGQETQY
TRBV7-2 ASSLATSGRGSTDTQY
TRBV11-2 ASSPGQGPYGYT
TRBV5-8 ASSLPGTSGGPGLAGELF
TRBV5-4 ASSIQGAGTNEKLF
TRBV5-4 ASSFVAANTGELF
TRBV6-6 ASILGRTEAF
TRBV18 ASPPGQFIFQGTRSSYNEQF
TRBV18 ASSPELAGGDTQY
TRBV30 AWSVFQGATGELF
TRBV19 ASSGTVGVNEQF